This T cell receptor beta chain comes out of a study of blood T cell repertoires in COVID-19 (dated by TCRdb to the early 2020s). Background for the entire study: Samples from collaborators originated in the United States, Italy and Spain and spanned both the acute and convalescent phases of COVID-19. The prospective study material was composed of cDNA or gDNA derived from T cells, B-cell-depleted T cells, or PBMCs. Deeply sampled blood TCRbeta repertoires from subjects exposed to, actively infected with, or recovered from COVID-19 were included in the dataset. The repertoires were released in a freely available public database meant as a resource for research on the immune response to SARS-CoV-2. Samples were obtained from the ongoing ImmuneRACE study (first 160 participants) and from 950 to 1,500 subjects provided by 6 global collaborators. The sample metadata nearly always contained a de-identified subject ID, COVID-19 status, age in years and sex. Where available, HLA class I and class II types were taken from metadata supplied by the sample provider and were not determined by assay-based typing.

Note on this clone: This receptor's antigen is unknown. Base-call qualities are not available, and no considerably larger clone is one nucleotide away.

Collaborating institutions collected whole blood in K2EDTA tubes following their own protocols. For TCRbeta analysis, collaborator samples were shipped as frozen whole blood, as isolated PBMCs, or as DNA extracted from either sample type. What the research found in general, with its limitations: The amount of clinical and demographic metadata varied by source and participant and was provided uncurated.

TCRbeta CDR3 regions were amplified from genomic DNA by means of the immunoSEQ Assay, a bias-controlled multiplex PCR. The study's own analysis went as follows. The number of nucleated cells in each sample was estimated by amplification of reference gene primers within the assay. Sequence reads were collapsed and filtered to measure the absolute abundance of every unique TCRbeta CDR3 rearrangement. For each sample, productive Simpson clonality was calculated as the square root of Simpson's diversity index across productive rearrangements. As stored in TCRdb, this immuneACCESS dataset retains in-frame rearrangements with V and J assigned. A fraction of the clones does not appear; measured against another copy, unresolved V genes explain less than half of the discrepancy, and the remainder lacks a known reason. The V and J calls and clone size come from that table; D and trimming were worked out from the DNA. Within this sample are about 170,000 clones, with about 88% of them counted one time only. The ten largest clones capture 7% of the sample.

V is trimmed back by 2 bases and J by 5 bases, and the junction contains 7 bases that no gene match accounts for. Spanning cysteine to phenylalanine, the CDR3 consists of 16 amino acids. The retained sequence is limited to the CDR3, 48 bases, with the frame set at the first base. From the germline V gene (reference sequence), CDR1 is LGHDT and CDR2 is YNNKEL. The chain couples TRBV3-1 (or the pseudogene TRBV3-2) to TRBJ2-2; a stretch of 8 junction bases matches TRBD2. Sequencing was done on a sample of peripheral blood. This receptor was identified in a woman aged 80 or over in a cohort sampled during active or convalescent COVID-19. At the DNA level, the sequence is TGTGCCAGCAGCCAATGGCGGGAGGTGGAAACCGGGGAGCTGTTTTTT. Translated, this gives CASSQWREVETGELFF.